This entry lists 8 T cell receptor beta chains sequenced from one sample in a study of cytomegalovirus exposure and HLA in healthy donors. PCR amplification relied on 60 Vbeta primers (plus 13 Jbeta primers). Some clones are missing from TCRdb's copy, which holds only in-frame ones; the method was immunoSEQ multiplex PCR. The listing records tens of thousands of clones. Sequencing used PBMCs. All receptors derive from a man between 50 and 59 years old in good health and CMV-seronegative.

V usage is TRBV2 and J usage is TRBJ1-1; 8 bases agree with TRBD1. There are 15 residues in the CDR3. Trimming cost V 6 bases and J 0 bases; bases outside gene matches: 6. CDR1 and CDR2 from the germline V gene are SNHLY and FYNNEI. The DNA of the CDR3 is TGTGCCAGCAGCGGGACAGGATTCATGAACACTGAAGCTTTCTTT. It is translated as CASSGTGFMNTEAFF. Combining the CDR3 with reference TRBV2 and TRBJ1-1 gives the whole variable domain EPEVTQTPSHQVTQMGQEVILRCVPISNHLYFYWYRQILGQKVEFLVSFYNNEISEKSEIFDDQFSVERPDGSNFTLKIRSTKLEDSAMYFCASSGTGFMNTEAFFGQGTRLTVV.

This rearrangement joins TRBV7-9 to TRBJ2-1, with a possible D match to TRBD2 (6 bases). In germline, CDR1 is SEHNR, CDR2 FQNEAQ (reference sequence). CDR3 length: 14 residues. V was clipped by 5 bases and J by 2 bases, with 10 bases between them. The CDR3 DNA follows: TGTGCCAGCAGCCCCGGGACTGCCTACAATGAGCAGTTCTTC. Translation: CASSPGTAYNEQFF.

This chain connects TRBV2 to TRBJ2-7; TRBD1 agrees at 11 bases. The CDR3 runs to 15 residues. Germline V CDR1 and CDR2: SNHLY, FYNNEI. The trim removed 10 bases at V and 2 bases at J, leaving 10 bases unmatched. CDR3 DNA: TGTGCCACCATCGGGACAGGGGGTGGACCCTACGAGCAGTACTTC. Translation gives CATIGTGGGPYEQYF.

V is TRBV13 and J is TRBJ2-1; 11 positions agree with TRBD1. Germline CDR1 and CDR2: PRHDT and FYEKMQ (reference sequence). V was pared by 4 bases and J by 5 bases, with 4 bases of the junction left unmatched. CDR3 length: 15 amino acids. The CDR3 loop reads CASSSRDRGDNEQFF. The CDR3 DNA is TGTGCCAGCAGCTCCCGGGACAGGGGGGACAATGAGCAGTTCTTC.

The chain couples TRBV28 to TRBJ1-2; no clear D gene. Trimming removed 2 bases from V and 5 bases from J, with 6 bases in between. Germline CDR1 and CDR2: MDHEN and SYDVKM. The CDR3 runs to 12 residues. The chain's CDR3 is CASSLTGYGYTF. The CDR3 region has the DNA TGTGCCAGCAGTTTAACGGGTTATGGCTACACCTTC.

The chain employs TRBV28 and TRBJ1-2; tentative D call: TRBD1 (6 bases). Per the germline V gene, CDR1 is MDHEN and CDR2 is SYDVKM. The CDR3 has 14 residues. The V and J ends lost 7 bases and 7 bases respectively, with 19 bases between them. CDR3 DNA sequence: TGTGCCAGCATCCCTCTGGGGGGGCACGGTGGCTACACCTTC. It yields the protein CASIPLGGHGGYTF.

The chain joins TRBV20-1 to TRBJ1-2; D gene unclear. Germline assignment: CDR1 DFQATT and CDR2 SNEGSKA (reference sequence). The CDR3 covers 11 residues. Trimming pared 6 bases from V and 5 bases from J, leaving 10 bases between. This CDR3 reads CSAREEYGYTF. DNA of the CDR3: TGCAGTGCGAGGGAGGAATATGGCTACACCTTC.

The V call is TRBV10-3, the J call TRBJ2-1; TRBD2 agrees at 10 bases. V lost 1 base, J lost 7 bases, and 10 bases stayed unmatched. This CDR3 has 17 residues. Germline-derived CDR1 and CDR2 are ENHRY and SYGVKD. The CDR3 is CAISEFDGAGGRNEQFF. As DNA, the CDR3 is TGTGCCATCAGTGAGTTCGATGGAGCGGGGGGGCGGAATGAGCAGTTCTTC.